A single sample is the source of the 32 T cell receptor beta chains below, sequenced in a study of metastatic and nonmetastatic thyroid tumors (dated by TCRdb to 2019 to 2021). No treatment had been received by any patient before thyroid surgery. Library preparation was by PCR. The listed sequencing device is Illumina HiSeq 4000. Using fastp at Q25 and MiXCR, TCRdb reprocessed the public reads and kept productive beta chains. A total of about 16,000 clones appear in this sample, roughly 27% of them only once. Roughly 14% of the sample is held by the ten biggest clonotypes. Sequenced sample: adjacent normal tissue. All receptors derive from a female donor with papillary thyroid cancer or a benign thyroid nodule (not recorded which). Some clones in this sample may be carry-over from other donors' samples.

The chain carries TRBV9 and TRBJ2-7, with TRBD1 matching 9 bases. With 4 bases clipped from V and 1 base from J, the junction kept 9 bases outside the gene matches. The CDR3 consists of 16 residues. Germline V gene data show CDR1 as SGDLS and CDR2 as YYNGEE. CDR3 nucleotide sequence: TGTGCCAGCAGCCCGCGCGCCGGGACAGGGTCCTACGAGCAGTACTTC. Residues: CASSPRAGTGSYEQYF. The complete variable domain, with remaining parts taken from reference TRBV9 and TRBJ2-7, reads DSGVTQTPKHLITATGQRVTLRCSPRSGDLSVYWYQQSLDQGLQFLIQYYNGEERAKGNILERFSAQQFPDLHSELNLSSLELGDSALYFCASSPRAGTGSYEQYFGPGTRLTVT.

DNA for the CDR3: TGTGCCAGCAGTTTATCACGGGCAGGGGGACGACAAGAGACCCAGTACTTC. Translated, it gives CASSLSRAGGRQETQYF. The chain combines TRBV12-3 or TRBV12-4 with TRBJ2-5; TRBD1 matches 7 bases. This CDR3 is 17 amino acids long. V shed 2 bases, J shed 2 bases, and the junction held 11 bases outside the gene matches.

This clone was recorded a few times. The chain uses TRBV6-1 and TRBJ1-5; no reliable D call. This CDR3 comprises 17 residues. Trimming took 6 bases from V and 0 from J, leaving 18 bases between them. Germline V gene sequence: CDR1 MNHNS, CDR2 SASEGT. CDR3 sequence (DNA): TGTGCCAGCAGACCATACCTTGATGGGCATAGCAATCAGCCCCAGCATTTT. Its protein product is CASRPYLDGHSNQPQHF.

The J gene is TRBJ1-2, the V gene TRBV6-5; D gene unclear. The germline V gene has CDR1 MNHEY and CDR2 SVGAGI. V shed 9 bases and J shed 5 bases, with 10 bases lying between them. This CDR3 region has 11 residues. CDR3 bases: TGTGCCAGTTGGATGAAATATGGCTACACCTTC. Translating gives CASWMKYGYTF.

The J gene is TRBJ2-7, the V gene TRBV20-1, with 10 nucleotides matching TRBD1. J lost 0 bases, V lost 5 bases, and 7 bases had no gene match. CDR3 size: 15 residues. Germline assignment: CDR1 DFQATT and CDR2 SNEGSKA (reference sequence). CDR3 coding DNA: TGCAGTGCTGATTACCGGGACAGGGGCTCCTACGAGCAGTACTTC. Translation gives CSADYRDRGSYEQYF.

This clone appeared a few times. The chain combines TRBV5-1 with TRBJ2-2; no clear D. V was cut by 1 base and J by 0 bases, with 7 bases left in between. The CDR3 is 15 amino acids. The V gene's germline CDR1 is SGHRS and CDR2 YFSETQ. CDR3 bases: TGCGCCAGCAGCTTGAGCGCCTCGAACACCGGGGAGCTGTTTTTT. This translates into CASSLSASNTGELFF.

By its share, this clone is large. The gene calls are TRBV2 and TRBJ2-7; no firm D call. The CDR3 length is 15 residues. Germline values: CDR1 SNHLY, CDR2 FYNNEI. The V end was cut by 2 bases, the J end by 0 bases, with 11 bases between. For the CDR3, the DNA is TGTGCCAGCAGTGAATTAGGTGCCGGCTCCTACGAGCAGTACTTC. Translated: CASSELGAGSYEQYF.

This clone was picked up many times. This chain uses TRBV7-2 with TRBJ2-1, with D unclear. Between the trimmed V and J ends, which lost 5 bases and 10 bases, there was a span of 12 bases. This CDR3 contains 12 residues. CDR1 and CDR2 from the germline V gene are SGHTA and FQGNSA. The CDR3 loop is CASSRPGYEQFF. The CDR3, as DNA: TGTGCCAGCAGCCGCCCCGGTTACGAGCAGTTCTTC.

This clone was seen more than once but under ten times. The V gene is TRBV10-3, the J gene TRBJ1-1; unclear D gene. CDR1 is ENHRY and CDR2 is SYGVKD in the germline V gene. V was trimmed by 10 bases and J by 0 bases, leaving 12 bases between them. The CDR3 length is 13 residues. CDR3 amino acids: CATRSALNTEAFF. CDR3 coding DNA: TGTGCCACCCGGTCGGCATTGAACACTGAAGCTTTCTTT.

This clone has more than one count but fewer than ten. CDR3 in DNA: TGTGCCAGCAGTCACCGGGACACCCTTAGGACTGAAGCTTTCTTT. Its translation is CASSHRDTLRTEAFF. J is TRBJ1-1 and V is TRBV6-1; TRBD1 might be the D (6 bases). Germline V gene data show CDR1 as MNHNS and CDR2 as SASEGT. Trimming pared 5 bases from V and 5 bases from J, leaving 18 bases between. The CDR3 totals 15 residues.

The chain recombines TRBV30 with TRBJ2-3; 7 bases align to TRBD2. V shed 0 bases, J shed 9 bases, and the junction held 6 bases outside the gene matches. Germline V lookup: CDR1 GTSNPN, CDR2 SVGIG (reference sequence). The CDR3 totals 13 residues. CDR3 DNA: TGTGCCTGGAGTGTTGGGGCGGGAGACACGCAGTATTTT. It encodes CAWSVGAGDTQYF.

J is TRBJ2-7 and V is TRBV5-1, with TRBD2 identical over 13 bases. V was clipped by 4 bases and J by 3 bases; unmatched bases: 13. This CDR3 contains 18 residues. Looked up from germline, CDR1 is SGHRS and CDR2 is YFSETQ. In nucleotides, the CDR3 is TGCGCCAGCAGCATAGGGACTAGCGGGATGAGAGCCGGCTACGAGCAGTACTTC. Its translation is CASSIGTSGMRAGYEQYF. Full variable domain (missing parts from reference TRBV5-1 and TRBJ2-7): KAGVTQTPRYLIKTRGQQVTLSCSPISGHRSVSWYQQTPGQGLQFLFEYFSETQRNKGNFPGRFSGRQFSNSRSEMNVSTLELGDSALYLCASSIGTSGMRAGYEQYFGPGTRLTVT.

J is TRBJ2-7 and V is TRBV20-1; D gene ambiguous. V shed 0 bases and J shed 3 bases, with 9 bases lying between them. The CDR3 is made up of 13 amino acids. The germline gives CDR1 DFQATT, CDR2 SNEGSKA (reference sequence). The CDR3 region has the DNA TGCAGTGCTAGAGATATAGGCAGCTACGAGCAGTACTTC. Translating it yields CSARDIGSYEQYF.

In this sample, this clone turned up a few times. This chain joins TRBV10-3 and TRBJ2-7; no firm D call. Germline V gene sequence: CDR1 ENHRY, CDR2 SYGVKD. Trimming cost V 4 bases and J 7 bases, with 14 bases left between them. CDR3 length: 13 amino acids. CDR3 in amino acids: CAISGRDSGEQYF. CDR3 coding DNA: TGTGCCATCAGTGGTCGTGACTCCGGAGAGCAGTACTTC.

This clone was recorded a few times. The CDR3 spells CASSPGLAGEEQYF. CDR3 nucleotide sequence: TGTGCCAGCAGCCCGGGGCTAGCGGGAGAAGAGCAGTACTTC. The genes are TRBV7-2 and TRBJ2-7, with TRBD2 matching 10 bases. Looked up from germline, CDR1 is SGHTA and CDR2 is FQGNSA. Trimming at V came to 5 bases and at J to 7 bases, leaving 8 bases not matched to a gene. CDR3 size: 14 residues.

This clone was picked up a small number of times. The chain couples TRBV28 to TRBJ2-3; TRBD2 agrees at 10 bases. The CDR3 spans 17 residues. Unmatched junction bases numbered 7, after V lost 1 base and J lost 3 bases. CDR1 and CDR2 from the germline V gene are MDHEN and SYDVKM. The CDR3 protein is CASSLFLSGRKTDTQYF. CDR3 sequence (DNA): TGTGCCAGCAGTTTATTCCTTAGCGGGAGGAAGACAGATACGCAGTATTTT.

The genes are TRBV19 and TRBJ2-3; no clear D gene. The CDR3 extends over 13 amino acids. CDR1 and CDR2 (germline): LNHDA, SQIVND (reference sequence). Trimming shortened V by 3 bases and J by 2 bases, and 6 bases separated the two germline ends. The CDR3 protein is CASSIILTDTQYF. The CDR3 bases are TGTGCCAGTAGTATCATACTCACAGATACGCAGTATTTT.

The chain joins TRBV6-1 to TRBJ2-7; no clear D. The CDR3 has 13 residues. Germline V CDR1 and CDR2: MNHNS, SASEGT. The V gene lost 1 base and the J gene lost 3 bases, with 7 bases spanning the gap. In DNA, the CDR3 is TGTGCCAGCAGTGAAGTGGGAAACTACGAGCAGTACTTC. Translated, it gives CASSEVGNYEQYF.

In this sample, this clone turned up a few times. The genes are TRBV6-2 or TRBV6-3 and TRBJ2-5, with D uncertain. There are 14 residues in the CDR3. V lost 2 bases and J lost 5, with 12 bases in between. Per the germline V gene, CDR1 is MNHEY and CDR2 is SVGEGT. CDR3 loop: CASSYDSLGETQYF. The CDR3, as DNA: TGTGCCAGCAGTTACGACTCTTTGGGGGAGACCCAGTACTTC.

In its sample, this clone was seen a few times. The chain couples TRBV27 to TRBJ2-2; D gene ambiguous. Trimming removed 3 bases from V and 6 bases from J, with 2 bases in between. The CDR3 has 11 amino acids. The germline V gene encodes CDR1 MNHEY and CDR2 SMNVEV (reference sequence). CDR3 nucleotides: TGTGCCAGCAGTTTGTCCGGGGAGCTGTTTTTT. Translated, it gives CASSLSGELFF.

This clone has a handful of counts. The chain recombines TRBV27 with TRBJ2-3; 9 bases fit TRBD1. J was trimmed by 6 bases and V by 9 bases; bases with no gene match: 7. Germline-derived CDR1 and CDR2 are MNHEY and SMNVEV (reference sequence). This CDR3 spans 13 amino acids. In DNA form, the CDR3 reads TGTGCCAGTACAGGGGGCGCATCGGATACGCAGTATTTT. Its translation is CASTGGASDTQYF.

The chain links TRBV30 to TRBJ1-2, with 8 bases identical to TRBD1. CDR1 and CDR2 from the germline V gene are GTSNPN and SVGIG (reference sequence). V was pared by 2 bases and J by 4 bases, with 9 bases of the junction left unmatched. CDR3 size: 15 residues. CDR3 protein: CAWSPTVDRVYGYTF. Here the CDR3 DNA reads TGTGCCTGGAGTCCCACGGTGGACAGGGTCTATGGCTACACCTTC.

The chain is built from TRBV30 and TRBJ1-1; 8 bases fit TRBD1. Looked up from germline, CDR1 is GTSNPN and CDR2 is SVGIG (reference sequence). The V segment lost 5 bases and the J segment 8 bases; nucleotides outside the gene matches: 4. This CDR3 is 11 amino acids long. For the CDR3, the DNA is TGTGCCTGGCAAACAGGGGGAGAAGCTTTCTTT. Translated: CAWQTGGEAFF.

This clone has just a few counts. At one end, the junction sequence differs from germline, possibly due to a read error. The chain combines TRBV6-5 with TRBJ2-2, with a tentative D call TRBD2 (5 bases). The CDR3 covers 10 residues. Per germline, CDR1 MNHEY and CDR2 SVGAGI. CDR3 protein: CASSFGELVF. The DNA for the CDR3 is TGTGCCAGCAGTTTCGGGGAGCTGGTTTTT.

This chain links TRBV6-5 with TRBJ1-1, with 9 bases that match TRBD1. Germline CDR1 reads MNHEY; CDR2 reads SVGAGI. CDR3 length equals 16 residues. V gave up 4 bases and J gave up 2 bases; unmatched junction bases: 8. The CDR3 coding sequence is TGTGCCAGCAGTTTCTGGACAGGGGTTTTTAACACTGAAGCTTTCTTT. It translates to CASSFWTGVFNTEAFF.

There are a few counts of this clone. V and J are TRBV28 and TRBJ2-3; 7 positions match TRBD2. V was clipped by 3 bases and J by 2 bases; unmatched bases: 5. The CDR3 is 15 amino acids. Germline CDR1 is MDHEN and CDR2 is SYDVKM. CDR3 in amino acids: CASSFPLAVTDTQYF. The CDR3 coding sequence is TGTGCCAGCAGTTTCCCTCTAGCGGTCACAGATACGCAGTATTTT.

This clone came up a few times. Likely a read error: the CDR3 ends without its conserved phenylalanine or tryptophan. No DNA is shown, since the ends of the CDR3 on it are uncertain; the CDR3 is the one TCRdb lists. The V and J genes are TRBV4-1 and TRBJ2-5; TRBD1, the table's D call, lacks a check against the DNA. Germline values: CDR1 MGHRA, CDR2 YSYEKL. Ends included, the CDR3 has 15 residues. This CDR3 reads CARQLAGGRGQEAWL.

By proportion, this clone is large. This chain uses TRBV19 with TRBJ1-6; D gene unclear. CDR1 is LNHDA and CDR2 is SQIVND in the germline V gene (reference sequence). Trimming took 3 bases from V and 0 from J, leaving 6 bases between them. This CDR3 has 15 residues. CDR3 DNA: TGTGCCAGTAGTATGCCGAGCTCCTATAATTCACCCCTCCACTTT. Translated, it gives CASSMPSSYNSPLHF.

This clone has a handful of counts. Possible read error: a much larger clone is one base away. This sample includes further DNA sequences coding for the same CDR3. This rearrangement joins TRBV19 to TRBJ1-1, with D unclear. V lost 6 bases and J 3 bases, leaving 14 bases between the germline ends. This CDR3 has 14 residues. Germline-derived CDR1 and CDR2 are LNHDA and SQIVND (reference sequence). DNA of the CDR3: TGTGCCAGTAGCATAAAGATCGCCCACACTGAAGCTTTCTTT. Its protein product is CASSIKIAHTEAFF.

V and J are TRBV27 and TRBJ2-7; tentatively, D is TRBD1 (6 bases). Germline V gene lookup returns CDR1 MNHEY and CDR2 SMNVEV (reference sequence). This CDR3 comprises 15 residues. Trimming pared 6 bases from V and 2 bases from J, leaving 17 bases between. In DNA, the CDR3 is TGTGCCAGCAGCATAAAGGACAGCAGTCCCTACGAGCAGTACTTC. It yields the protein CASSIKDSSPYEQYF.

This clone showed up just a few times. This chain links TRBV4-2 with TRBJ2-7, with D hard to call. Germline V gene data show CDR1 as LGHNA and CDR2 as YNFKEQ. This CDR3 is 14 amino acids long. Deletions cut 10 bases from V and 0 bases from J, with 16 bases between. Here the CDR3 reads CATSSLAGSYEQYF. The CDR3 bases are TGTGCCACCTCAAGCCTGGCTGGCTCCTACGAGCAGTACTTC.

Remarks on this clone: Other DNA variants within this sample encode the same CDR3. This chain joins TRBV7-3 and TRBJ1-2; D gene ambiguous. CDR3 length: 13 amino acids. V was trimmed by 0 bases and J by 3 bases, leaving 5 bases between them. Per germline, CDR1 SGHTA and CDR2 FQGTGA. Here the CDR3 reads CASSLTVDYGYTF. In nucleotides, the CDR3 is TGTGCCAGCAGCTTAACGGTGGACTATGGCTACACCTTC.